One sample yielded the 19 T cell receptor beta chains listed below, sequenced in a study of early T cells in non-severe SARS-CoV-2 infection. MiXCR was run by TCRdb on the 5' RACE reads, yielding one entry per CDR3 protein. The data contain roughly 12,000 distinct CDR3 sequences, around 4.9% of them singletons. The sample consisted of whole blood. Receptor source: an adult who was a healthcare worker with PCR-confirmed SARS-CoV-2 infection or an uninfected control (not recorded which).

This clonotype was detected many times. This rearrangement joins TRBV7-2 to TRBJ1-2; possibly TRBD1 for D (6 bases). The CDR3 is 13 residues long. Germline CDR1 is SGHTA and CDR2 is FQGNSA. Trimming shortened V by 2 bases and J by 3 bases, and 7 bases separated the two germline ends. The CDR3 here is CASSLRGYYGYTF. For the CDR3, the DNA is TGTGCCAGCAGCTTAAGGGGGTACTATGGCTACACCTTC.

This clonotype has at least ten counts. The gene calls are TRBV5-5 and TRBJ2-1; D may be TRBD2 (6 bases). Germline V gives CDR1 SGHKS, CDR2 YYEKEE (reference sequence). Deletions cut 1 base from V and 0 bases from J, with 14 bases between. This CDR3 spans 17 amino acids. The CDR3 reads CASSLSAGTSSYNEQFF. CDR3 sequence (DNA): TGTGCCAGCAGCTTGTCGGCGGGGACGTCCTCCTACAATGAGCAGTTCTTC. Drawing the rest from reference TRBV5-5 and TRBJ2-1, the complete variable domain is DAGVTQSPTHLIKTRGQQVTLRCSPISGHKSVSWYQQVLGQGPQFIFQYYEKEERGRGNFPDRFSARQFPNYSSELNVNALLLGDSALYLCASSLSAGTSSYNEQFFGPGTRLTVL.

This clonotype is categorized as medium-sized. This chain links TRBV5-4 with TRBJ2-4; D ambiguous. CDR1 SGHNT and CDR2 YYREEE come from the germline V gene (reference sequence). The germline V and J ends were trimmed by 3 bases and 6 bases, with 7 bases remaining between them. CDR3 length: 12 amino acids. CDR3 residues: CASSSPGNIQYF. In DNA, the CDR3 is TGTGCCAGCAGCTCCCCTGGAAACATTCAGTACTTC.

This clonotype was detected a few times. V and J are TRBV20-1 and TRBJ2-1; 10 bases agree with TRBD2. Germline-derived CDR1 and CDR2 are DFQATT and SNEGSKA (reference sequence). Unmatched junction bases numbered 6, after V lost 0 bases and J lost 10 bases. The CDR3 consists of 14 residues. The CDR3 is CSARDSGGPQEQFF. The CDR3 DNA reads as TGCAGTGCTAGAGATAGCGGGGGGCCCCAGGAGCAGTTCTTC.

By share of the sample, this clonotype is medium-sized. This chain joins TRBV18 and TRBJ1-5, with D possibly TRBD1 on 6 matching bases. V shed 5 bases and J shed 4 bases, with 15 bases lying between them. The CDR3 is 15 residues long. CDR1 and CDR2 from the germline V gene are KGHSH and LQKENI. The CDR3 region is CASSRAGGSNQPQHF. The DNA for the CDR3 is TGTGCCAGCTCAAGGGCGGGGGGCTCAAATCAGCCCCAGCATTTT.

This clonotype was seen ten or more times. V is TRBV5-1 and J is TRBJ2-7; D not resolved. Trimming pared 2 bases from V and 0 bases from J, leaving 12 bases between. The CDR3 contains 15 residues. CDR1 is SGHRS, CDR2 YFSETQ, per germline. The CDR3, as DNA: TGCGCCAGCAGCTTAAGCCGAGAGAACTCCTACGAGCAGTACTTC. Encoded protein: CASSLSRENSYEQYF.

This clonotype was counted many times. The genes are TRBV7-2 and TRBJ2-7; D might be TRBD2 (5 bases). The CDR3 is made up of 14 amino acids. Trimming stripped 1 base from V and 4 bases from J, with 11 bases between. Germline CDR1 reads SGHTA; CDR2 reads FQGNSA. CDR3 region: CASSLDPGKYEQYF. In DNA, the CDR3 is TGTGCCAGCAGCTTAGATCCGGGGAAGTACGAGCAGTACTTC.

This clonotype was found many times. The rearrangement uses TRBV5-1 and TRBJ2-7; tentatively, D is TRBD1 (6 bases). CDR1 is SGHRS and CDR2 is YFSETQ in the germline V gene. The CDR3 runs 14 residues. V was trimmed by 5 bases and J by 4 bases, leaving 16 bases between them. CDR3 amino acids: CASSPVAGQYEQYF. In DNA, the CDR3 is TGCGCCAGCAGTCCGGTGGCCGGACAGTACGAGCAGTACTTC.

In this sample, this clonotype turned up many times. This chain uses TRBV11-2 with TRBJ1-5; the D gene is possibly TRBD1 (5 bases). The CDR3 is made up of 16 amino acids. Germline CDR1 and CDR2: SGHAT and FQNNGV. Between the trimmed V and J ends, which lost 5 bases and 2 bases, there was a span of 16 bases. CDR3 DNA sequence: TGTGCCAGCAGCAAAGGGACCCTTGGAGGCAATCAGCCCCAGCATTTT. This gives the protein CASSKGTLGGNQPQHF.

This clonotype was picked up many times. This chain connects TRBV2 to TRBJ2-7; D remains ambiguous. CDR1 and CDR2 (germline): SNHLY, FYNNEI. The V gene lost 4 bases and the J gene lost 1 base, with 8 bases spanning the gap. This CDR3 has 13 residues. CDR3 sequence (DNA): TGTGCCAGCAGTGGGACGCAATCCTACGAGCAGTACTTC. Translating it yields CASSGTQSYEQYF.

This clonotype qualifies as medium-sized. This chain links TRBV2 with TRBJ2-7, with 7 bases fitting TRBD1. The CDR3 runs 15 residues. V shed 3 bases and J 2 bases; nucleotides not matched to a gene: 7. Per the germline V gene, CDR1 is SNHLY and CDR2 is FYNNEI. The CDR3 DNA reads TGTGCCAGCAGTGAGTGGGACAGTACCCCCTACGAGCAGTACTTC. This encodes CASSEWDSTPYEQYF.

By share, this clonotype ranks as medium-sized (0.01 to 0.1%). V and J are TRBV5-6 and TRBJ2-7; unclear D gene. Germline loops: CDR1 SGHDT, CDR2 YYEEEE. The CDR3 length is 12 residues. V was cut by 0 bases and J by 4 bases, with 5 bases left in between. The CDR3 region has the DNA TGTGCCAGCAGCTTGGGACGGTACGAGCAGTACTTC. Its translation: CASSLGRYEQYF.

By sample fraction, this clonotype is medium-sized. The rearrangement joins TRBV7-2 to TRBJ2-5; D not resolved. The CDR3 runs to 14 residues. In germline, CDR1 is SGHTA, CDR2 FQGNSA. V was trimmed by 3 bases and J by 4 bases, leaving 12 bases between them. CDR3 sequence reads: CASSLERRLETQYF. The CDR3 bases are TGTGCCAGCAGCTTGGAACGTAGGTTAGAGACCCAGTACTTC.

This clonotype is medium-sized in the sample. The chain uses TRBV29-1 and TRBJ2-1; TRBD2 agrees at 9 bases. The CDR3 spans 14 residues. With 2 bases clipped from V and 6 bases from J, the junction kept 5 bases outside the gene matches. Germline CDR1 and CDR2: SQVTM and ANQGSEA. The DNA for the CDR3 is TGCAGCGTTGAAAGAGGTAGCGGGGGCAATGAGCAGTTCTTC. It specifies CSVERGSGGNEQFF.

There are many counts of this clonotype. This rearrangement joins TRBV7-2 to TRBJ1-1, with 9 bases fitting TRBD1. The CDR3 is 17 residues long. V lost 4 bases, J lost 1 base, and 10 bases stayed unmatched. Germline V gene data show CDR1 as SGHTA and CDR2 as FQGNSA. The chain's CDR3 is CASSWVTGGIGNTEAFF. As DNA, the CDR3 is TGTGCCAGCAGCTGGGTGACAGGGGGGATCGGGAACACTGAAGCTTTCTTT.

This clonotype was detected a few times. The chain carries TRBV12-3 or TRBV12-4 and TRBJ1-5, with D unresolved. Trimming removed 3 bases at V and 6 bases at J, with 9 bases between. CDR3 length equals 13 residues. The CDR3 reads CASSLEDFQPQHF. CDR3 DNA: TGTGCCAGCAGTTTGGAAGACTTTCAGCCCCAGCATTTT.

This clonotype was seen ten or more times. V gene TRBV5-1 combines with J gene TRBJ1-1, with 10 bases that match TRBD1. Looked up from germline, CDR1 is SGHRS and CDR2 is YFSETQ. CDR3 size: 17 residues. With 4 bases clipped from V and 0 bases from J, the junction kept 9 bases outside the gene matches. Here the CDR3 reads CASSGTGEGSMNTEAFF. The CDR3 nucleotides read TGCGCCAGCAGCGGGACAGGGGAGGGGTCTATGAACACTGAAGCTTTCTTT.

This clonotype showed up many times. V gene TRBV19 combines with J gene TRBJ1-1; TRBD1 might be the D (5 bases). The CDR3 runs 15 residues. Trimming shortened V by 2 bases and J by 1 base, and 11 bases separated the two germline ends. Per the germline V gene, CDR1 is LNHDA and CDR2 is SQIVND (reference sequence). The CDR3 reads CASSIRTTRNTEAFF. CDR3 coding DNA: TGTGCCAGTAGTATACGGACAACGAGGAACACTGAAGCTTTCTTT.

The sample holds many counts of this clonotype. J is TRBJ1-4 and V is TRBV7-9; D unresolved. This CDR3 is 15 amino acids long. Germline V gene sequence: CDR1 SEHNR, CDR2 FQNEAQ (reference sequence). V lost 5 bases, J lost 6 bases, and 16 bases lay in between. The CDR3 spells CASSPPWRTDEKLFF. CDR3 nucleotide sequence: TGTGCCAGCAGCCCCCCCTGGAGGACCGATGAAAAACTGTTTTTT. The whole variable domain, remainder taken from reference TRBV7-9 and TRBJ1-4, is DTGVSQNPRHKITKRGQNVTFRCDPISEHNRLYWYRQTLGQGPEFLTYFQNEAQLEKSRLLSDRFSAERPKGSFSTLEIQRTEQGDSAMYLCASSPPWRTDEKLFFGSGTQLSVL.